These 10 T cell receptor beta chains originate from one sample sequenced in a study of sequential checkpoint blockade in melanoma. Libraries were prepared by immunoSEQ multiplex PCR; TCRdb keeps only in-frame clonotypes and omits some of them. The sample includes approximately 13,000 clones, 74% seen only once; the top ten take 25% to 30%. Treatment given: randomized to nivolumab then ipilimumab (arm A) or the reverse (arm B). Sample: CD8+ T cells sorted from blood (inferred from file names), taken from a patient given nivolumab and ipilimumab in sequence. These receptors all stem from a human donor with melanoma.

The DNA for the CDR3 is TGCGCCAGCAGCCAAGCTGAGGCTCGTAATGAGCAGTTCTTC. Its translation: CASSQAEARNEQFF. The V call is TRBV4-1, the J call TRBJ2-1, with D unresolved. With 1 base removed from V and 7 bases from J, the gap between germline ends came to 11 bases. The germline V gene has CDR1 MGHRA and CDR2 YSYEKL. The CDR3 sequence is 14 residues long.

CDR3 sequence reads: CASSVGSSPLHF. CDR3 DNA: TGTGCCAGCAGCGTAGGGAGTTCACCCCTCCACTTT. The genes are TRBV9 and TRBJ1-6; D unresolved. The CDR3 is made up of 12 amino acids. The germline V gene encodes CDR1 SGDLS and CDR2 YYNGEE. The germline V and J ends were trimmed by 0 bases and 9 bases, with 4 bases remaining between them.

The chain couples TRBV6-5 to TRBJ1-1, with 9 bases lining up with TRBD1. After removal of 8 bases from V and 4 bases from J, the junction contained 8 bases not matched to a gene. CDR3 length: 14 residues. The germline V gene encodes CDR1 MNHEY and CDR2 SVGAGI. The CDR3 sequence is CASLFRQGVTEAFF. CDR3 nucleotide sequence: TGTGCCAGCCTTTTCAGACAGGGGGTCACTGAAGCTTTCTTT.

The chain links TRBV15 to TRBJ2-7; D is possibly TRBD1 or TRBD2 (5 bases each). V shed 1 base and J shed 7 bases, with 5 bases lying between them. CDR1 and CDR2 (germline): LNHNV, YYDKDF (reference sequence). This CDR3 comprises 11 residues. The CDR3 sequence is CATSRGGEQYV. The CDR3 nucleotides are TGTGCCACCAGCAGAGGGGGGGAGCAGTACGTC.

The V call is TRBV7-9, the J call TRBJ2-7; perhaps TRBD1 as D (5 bases). Between the trimmed V and J ends, which lost 5 bases and 3 bases, there was a span of 14 bases. Germline loops: CDR1 SEHNR, CDR2 FQNEAQ (reference sequence). This CDR3 is built from 14 residues. CDR3: CASSPIDSLYEQYF. DNA of the CDR3: TGTGCCAGCAGCCCAATAGACAGTCTCTACGAGCAGTACTTC.

The rearrangement joins TRBV19 to TRBJ2-1; D is unclear. Germline V CDR1 and CDR2: LNHDA, SQIVND (reference sequence). The CDR3 has 11 residues. The ends were cut back, 1 base at V and 7 bases at J, with 2 bases in the middle. Here the CDR3 reads CASSIANEQFF. CDR3 coding DNA: TGTGCCAGTAGTATAGCGAATGAGCAGTTCTTC.

This rearrangement joins TRBV28 to TRBJ1-2; weak D call: TRBD1 (5 bases). This CDR3 has 13 amino acids. V was pared by 6 bases and J by 6 bases, with 14 bases between. CDR1 is MDHEN, CDR2 SYDVKM, per germline. In DNA, the CDR3 is TGTGCCAGCAGCCCCACGGGGGGAGATGGCTACACCTTC. Translated: CASSPTGGDGYTF.

Notes on this clone: The junction differs from germline at one of its ends, possibly a read error. This sequence joins TRBV5-1 and TRBJ2-7, with TRBD1 matching 10 bases. The CDR3 consists of 14 residues. The germline V gene encodes CDR1 SGHRS and CDR2 YFSETQ. The CDR3 region is CASSQGQGSYGQYF. The DNA for the CDR3 is TGCGCCAGCAGCCAGGGACAGGGGAGCTACGGGCAGTACTTC.

This chain uses TRBV9 with TRBJ2-5; D is unclear. Germline V CDR1 and CDR2: SGDLS, YYNGEE. The CDR3 runs 15 residues. Trimming removed 0 bases from V and 5 bases from J, with 14 bases in between. The CDR3 loop is CASSVEARRWETQYF. The CDR3 DNA reads TGTGCCAGCAGCGTAGAGGCTAGGAGATGGGAGACCCAGTACTTC.

The chain links TRBV4-1 to TRBJ2-7, with D tentatively TRBD2 (6 bases). Germline V lookup: CDR1 MGHRA, CDR2 YSYEKL. The CDR3 is 16 amino acids. The V gene lost 4 bases and the J gene lost 1 base, with 17 bases spanning the gap. The CDR3 DNA is TGCGCCAGCAGCCTATTAGCGGAAGGGGCATCCTACGAGCAGTACTTC. Translated, it gives CASSLLAEGASYEQYF.